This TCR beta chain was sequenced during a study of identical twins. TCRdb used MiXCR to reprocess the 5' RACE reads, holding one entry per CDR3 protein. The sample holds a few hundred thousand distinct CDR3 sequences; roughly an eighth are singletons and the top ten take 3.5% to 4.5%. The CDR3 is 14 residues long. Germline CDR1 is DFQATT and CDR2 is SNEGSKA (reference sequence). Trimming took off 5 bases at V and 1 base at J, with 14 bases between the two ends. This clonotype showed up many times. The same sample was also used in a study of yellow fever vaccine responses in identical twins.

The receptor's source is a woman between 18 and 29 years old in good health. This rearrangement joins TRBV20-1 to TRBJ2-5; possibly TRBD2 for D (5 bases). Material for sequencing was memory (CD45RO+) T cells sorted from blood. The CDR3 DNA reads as TGCAGTGCTGGATTGGCGGGTGTCCAAGAGACCCAGTACTTC. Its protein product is CSAGLAGVQETQYF.